These 21 T cell receptor beta chains were all obtained from the same sample, sequenced in a study of neoadjuvant anti-PD-1 for oral cavity cancer. The time point is: after neoadjuvant nivolumab, at surgical resection. Clones were sequenced by immunoSEQ multiplex PCR, and TCRdb holds only the in-frame ones, with some missing. The data show roughly 14,000 clones, with over 70% seen just once and 2.8% held by the top ten. The sequenced sample was PBMCs, obtained after nivolumab (anti-PD-1) treatment. Receptors originate from a person aged 40 to 85 with oral cavity squamous cell carcinoma.

This chain links TRBV4-2 with TRBJ2-3, with 12 bases aligning to TRBD2. The CDR3 has 20 amino acids. V was clipped by 0 bases and J by 1 base; unmatched bases: 11. Germline loops: CDR1 LGHNA, CDR2 YNFKEQ. The CDR3 sequence: CASSQDRTSGIGTGTDTQYF. In nucleotides, the CDR3 is TGTGCCAGCAGCCAAGATCGGACTAGCGGGATCGGAACGGGCACAGATACGCAGTATTTT.

V gene TRBV6-6 combines with J gene TRBJ2-3, with D unclear. The CDR3 runs 15 residues. The germline CDR1 and CDR2 sequences are MNHNY and SVGAGI (reference sequence). Trimming removed 6 bases from V and 0 bases from J, with 13 bases in between. CDR3 loop: CASRPHSASTDTQYF. In DNA form, the CDR3 reads TGTGCCAGCAGACCCCACTCAGCTAGCACAGATACGCAGTATTTT.

The chain uses TRBV15 and TRBJ1-2; no clear D. CDR1 and CDR2 from the germline V gene are LNHNV and YYDKDF (reference sequence). V lost 3 bases and J lost 2, with 10 bases in between. This CDR3 spans 14 amino acids. CDR3 coding DNA: TGTGCCACCAGCAGTACCAGGACCAACTATGGCTACACCTTC. Amino acid sequence: CATSSTRTNYGYTF.

The rearrangement joins TRBV6-5 to TRBJ2-7; the D is unclear. Trimming removed 6 bases at V and 2 bases at J, with 11 bases between. Germline lookup yields CDR1 MNHEY and CDR2 SVGAGI. This CDR3 spans 13 amino acids. As DNA, the CDR3 is TGTGCCAGCAGGGCAGGACGGACCTACGAGCAGTACTTC. This sequence encodes CASRAGRTYEQYF.

The V and J genes are TRBV19 and TRBJ1-5; 9 bases are a match to TRBD1. Germline V lookup: CDR1 LNHDA, CDR2 SQIVND (reference sequence). The CDR3 runs 14 residues. V dropped 10 bases and J dropped 3; count of bases not matched to a gene: 7. CDR3 sequence reads: CATGGQGYNQPQHF. The CDR3 DNA reads TGTGCCACCGGGGGACAGGGTTACAATCAGCCCCAGCATTTT.

The chain links TRBV27 to TRBJ2-7; D possibly corresponds to TRBD2 (6 bases). The ends were cut back, 8 bases at V and 3 bases at J, with 14 bases in the middle. The CDR3 has 13 residues. CDR1 is MNHEY and CDR2 is SMNVEV in the germline V gene (reference sequence). This CDR3 is CASQTHGGYEQYF. CDR3 nucleotides: TGTGCCAGCCAGACACACGGGGGCTACGAGCAGTACTTC.

The chain joins TRBV2 to TRBJ2-7; D possibly corresponds to TRBD2 (7 bases). This CDR3 spans 14 amino acids. Trimming cost V 6 bases and J 3 bases, with 15 bases left between them. Germline CDR1 SNHLY, CDR2 FYNNEI. DNA of the CDR3: TGTGCCAGCAGCTCGGAGGGGGGGGTCTACGAGCAGTACTTC. It is translated as CASSSEGGVYEQYF.

The chain uses TRBV5-5 and TRBJ2-7; 7 nucleotides align to TRBD2. Germline values: CDR1 SGHKS, CDR2 YYEKEE (reference sequence). This CDR3 has 15 residues. Trimming cost V 4 bases and J 2 bases; bases outside gene matches: 9. The CDR3 is CASSASGKGPYEQYF. The CDR3 DNA reads as TGTGCCAGCAGCGCGAGCGGGAAGGGGCCCTACGAGCAGTACTTC.

The gene calls are TRBV29-1 and TRBJ1-2, with 9 bases aligning to TRBD1. CDR1 SQVTM and CDR2 ANQGSEA come from the germline V gene. The V and J ends lost 4 bases and 4 bases, in that order; junction bases with no gene match: 10. CDR3 length equals 15 residues. CDR3: CSVGGTGTGAYGYTF. The CDR3 DNA sequence: TGCAGCGTTGGTGGGACAGGGACCGGAGCCTATGGCTACACCTTC.

CDR3 bases: TGTGCCAGCAGCTCGACAGGGATCTATGGCTACACCTTC. As protein: CASSSTGIYGYTF. The chain combines TRBV11-3 with TRBJ1-2; 7 nucleotides align to TRBD1. Germline CDR1 and CDR2: SGHNT and YENEEA. V dropped 4 bases and J dropped 4; count of bases not matched to a gene: 3. The CDR3 is made up of 13 amino acids. Variable domain in full (rest from reference TRBV11-3 and TRBJ1-2): EAGVVQSPRYKIIEKKQPVAFWCNPISGHNTLYWYLQNLGQGPELLIRYENEEAVDDSQLPKDRFSAERLKGVDSTLKIQPAELGDSAVYLCASSSTGIYGYTFGSGTRLTVV.

This clone showed up just a few times. CDR3 DNA: TGTGCCAGCAGTGGAAGAGGGGCTAAGGCCTCTGGAAACACCATATATTTT. The encoded protein is CASSGRGAKASGNTIYF. The chain uses TRBV6-1 and TRBJ1-3; D may be TRBD1 (5 bases). The CDR3 has 17 residues. V shed 4 bases and J shed 0 bases, with 16 bases lying between them. From germline, CDR1 is MNHNS and CDR2 SASEGT.

This clone was detected a few times. This chain links TRBV4-1 with TRBJ1-2; D perhaps matches TRBD1 (6 bases). Germline V gives CDR1 MGHRA, CDR2 YSYEKL. The CDR3 has 16 amino acids. V was clipped by 0 bases and J by 2 bases, with 13 bases between them. As DNA, the CDR3 is TGCGCCAGCAGCCAAGAGGCCCTACAGGGAAACTATGGCTACACCTTC. Translating it yields CASSQEALQGNYGYTF.

V gene TRBV7-9 combines with J gene TRBJ2-7; 14 nucleotides align to TRBD2. Germline CDR1 reads SEHNR; CDR2 reads FQNEAQ (reference sequence). The CDR3 spans 16 residues. Losses at the gene ends were 6 bases for V and 1 base for J; bases not matched to a gene: 5. The CDR3 region has the DNA TGTGCCAGCAGTTATGGGACTAGCGGGGGTTCCTACGAGCAGTACTTC. It is translated as CASSYGTSGGSYEQYF. The variable domain in full, completed from reference TRBV7-9 and TRBJ2-7, reads DTGVSQNPRHKITKRGQNVTFRCDPISEHNRLYWYRQTLGQGPEFLTYFQNEAQLEKSRLLSDRFSAERPKGSFSTLEIQRTEQGDSAMYLCASSYGTSGGSYEQYFGPGTRLTVT.

The chain uses TRBV9 and TRBJ2-1; TRBD2 aligns across 10 bases. CDR3 size: 20 residues. The V and J ends lost 3 bases and 3 bases, in that order; junction bases with no gene match: 18. Per the germline V gene, CDR1 is SGDLS and CDR2 is YYNGEE. CDR3 in amino acids: CASSAPRGASGRRGYNEQFF. Here the CDR3 DNA reads TGTGCCAGCAGCGCGCCAAGAGGGGCTAGCGGGAGACGTGGCTACAATGAGCAGTTCTTC.

The chain links TRBV6-5 to TRBJ1-1; D is ambiguous. V shed 6 bases and J shed 1 base, with 15 bases lying between them. This CDR3 comprises 15 residues. The germline CDR1 and CDR2 sequences are MNHEY and SVGAGI. The CDR3 DNA reads TGTGCCAGCAGCCCTCCTTCCTGGTGGAACACTGAAGCTTTCTTT. It yields the protein CASSPPSWWNTEAFF.

This clone was recorded a few times. The genes are TRBV18 and TRBJ2-7; the match to TRBD1 covers 9 bases. J was trimmed by 4 bases and V by 0 bases; bases with no gene match: 10. CDR1 and CDR2 from the germline V gene are KGHSH and LQKENI. This CDR3 is 17 amino acids long. The CDR3 coding sequence is TGTGCCAGCTCACCACCGAATTGGGGGACAGGGTCATACGAGCAGTACTTC. It codes for CASSPPNWGTGSYEQYF.

This clone was seen only a few times. The rearrangement joins TRBV15 to TRBJ1-2; no clear D. Deletions cut 3 bases from V and 4 bases from J, with 9 bases between. Germline CDR1 LNHNV, CDR2 YYDKDF (reference sequence). This CDR3 has 13 amino acids. The CDR3 nucleotides read TGTGCCACCAGCAGCACCGGGGTCTATGGCTACACCTTC. The encoded protein is CATSSTGVYGYTF.

This clone is a singleton in its sample. This rearrangement joins TRBV27 to TRBJ1-2; D possibly corresponds to TRBD1 (5 bases). From germline, CDR1 is MNHEY and CDR2 SMNVEV (reference sequence). The CDR3 totals 14 residues. Deletions cut 6 bases from V and 3 bases from J, with 14 bases between. The DNA for the CDR3 is TGTGCCAGCAGCGTAGGTGGGGGGTACTATGGCTACACCTTC. This gives the protein CASSVGGGYYGYTF.

V and J are TRBV19 and TRBJ2-7, with unresolved D. The CDR3 covers 13 residues. Trimming removed 6 bases at V and 2 bases at J, with 11 bases between. Germline-derived CDR1 and CDR2 are LNHDA and SQIVND (reference sequence). The CDR3 loop reads CASSRDETYEQYF. CDR3 in DNA: TGTGCCAGTAGCCGAGATGAGACCTACGAGCAGTACTTC.

This clone was detected only a few times. This chain links TRBV10-1 with TRBJ2-7; D not certain. This CDR3 spans 15 amino acids. Trimming left V 3 bases short and J 2 bases short, with 14 bases between. Germline V CDR1 and CDR2: WNHNN, SYGVQD (reference sequence). CDR3 amino acids: CASSDEAGRAYEQYF. The CDR3 DNA reads TGCGCCAGCAGTGATGAGGCAGGCCGGGCCTACGAGCAGTACTTC.

In its sample, this clone was seen a few times. The rearrangement links TRBV7-9 to TRBJ2-3; D call uncertain. The CDR3 has 12 residues. V dropped 3 bases and J dropped 2 bases, with 3 bases sitting between them. Germline-derived CDR1 and CDR2 are SEHNR and FQNEAQ (reference sequence). The CDR3 bases are TGTGCCAGCAGCTTCGTCACAGATACGCAGTATTTT. It encodes CASSFVTDTQYF.